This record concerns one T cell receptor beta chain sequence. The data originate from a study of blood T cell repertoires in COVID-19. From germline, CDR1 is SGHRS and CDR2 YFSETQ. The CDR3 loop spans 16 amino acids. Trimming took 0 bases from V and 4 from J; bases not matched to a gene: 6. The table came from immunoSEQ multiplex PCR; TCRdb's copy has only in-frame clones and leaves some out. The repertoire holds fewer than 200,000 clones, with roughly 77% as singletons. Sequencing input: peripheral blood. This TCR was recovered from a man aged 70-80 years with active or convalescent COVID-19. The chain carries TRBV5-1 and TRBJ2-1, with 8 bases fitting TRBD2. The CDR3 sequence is CASSLGGSGAYNEQFF. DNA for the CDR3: TGCGCCAGCAGCTTGGGAGGTAGCGGGGCATACAATGAGCAGTTCTTC.